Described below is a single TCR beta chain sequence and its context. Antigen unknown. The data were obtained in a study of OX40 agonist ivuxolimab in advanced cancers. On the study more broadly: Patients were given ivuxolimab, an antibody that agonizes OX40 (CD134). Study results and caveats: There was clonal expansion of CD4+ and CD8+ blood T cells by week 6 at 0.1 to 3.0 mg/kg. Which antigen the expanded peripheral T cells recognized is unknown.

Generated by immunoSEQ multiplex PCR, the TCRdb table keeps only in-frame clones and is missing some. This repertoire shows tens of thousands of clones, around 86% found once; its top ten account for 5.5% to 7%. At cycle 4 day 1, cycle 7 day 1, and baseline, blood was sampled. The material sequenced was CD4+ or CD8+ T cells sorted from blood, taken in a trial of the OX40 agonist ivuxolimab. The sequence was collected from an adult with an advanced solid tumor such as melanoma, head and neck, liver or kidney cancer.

This CDR3 is CASSWDNEQFF. The CDR3 region has the DNA TGTGCCAGCAGCTGGGACAATGAGCAGTTCTTC. V is TRBV7-9 and J is TRBJ2-1, with D unresolved. Germline CDR1 SEHNR, CDR2 FQNEAQ (reference sequence). This CDR3 comprises 11 residues. Between the trimmed V and J ends, which lost 4 bases and 5 bases, there was a span of 3 bases.